This TCR beta chain was identified during a study of Graves' ophthalmopathy and Graves' hyperthyroidism. Amplified TCR beta CDR3 regions were obtained using RNA transcripts as template. The workflow started with a first-round RT-PCR run with HTBI primers and then moved on to a second-round multiplex PCR. TCRdb re-called the multiplex PCR reads with MiXCR, one entry per CDR3 protein. The table includes hundreds of thousands of distinct CDR3 sequences, under 25% detected once. Hyperthyroidism patients, aged 18 to 65, were newly diagnosed, under 2 months' duration. What supplied the PBMCs was roughly 11 ml of fresh peripheral blood. This clonotype came up many times. V was pared by 0 bases and J by 3 bases, with 14 bases between. The CDR3 has 16 residues. Germline CDR1 is LNHDA and CDR2 is SQIVND (reference sequence).

Sequences were obtained from peripheral blood. The source of this sequence is a woman between 18 and 29 years old with stable Graves' hyperthyroidism. V and J are TRBV19 and TRBJ1-1; D not resolved. In DNA form, the CDR3 reads TGTGCCAGTAGTATAGAGTCCGGGTTAAGGGACACTGAAGCTTTCTTT. It encodes CASSIESGLRDTEAFF.